This entry is about one T cell receptor beta chain. V shed 5 bases and J 1 base; nucleotides not matched to a gene: 4. The CDR3 is 15 residues long. Germline assignment: CDR1 SEHNR and CDR2 FQNEAQ (reference sequence). RNA extraction was followed by reverse transcription into cDNA, which acted as the sequencing template. The repertoire was sequenced with immunoSEQ multiplex PCR; TCRdb's copy has only in-frame clones and lacks some. The sample carries 200,000 to 250,000 clones, about 56% recorded once. The data are from a study of CD8+ T cells in alopecia areata. The receptor comes from a human donor in good health. This sequence joins TRBV7-9 and TRBJ2-7; 11 positions agree with TRBD1. What was sequenced was CD8+ T cells sorted from blood. CDR3 sequence: CASSEGQGDSYEQYF. For the CDR3, the DNA is TGTGCCAGCAGCGAGGGACAGGGGGATTCCTACGAGCAGTACTTC.